This TCR beta chain was observed in a study of technical replicates of blood from a handful of donors. Germline lookup yields CDR1 LNHDA and CDR2 SQIVND (reference sequence). This CDR3 has 22 amino acids. The V end lost 3 bases, the J end lost 6 bases, and 36 bases lay between the germline ends. The method was immunoSEQ multiplex PCR; TCRdb's version includes in-frame clones alone and lacks a portion of them. The sample contains more than 95,000 clones, roughly 96% of which appear only once. Sample: T cells isolated from PBMCs. This sequence originates from a human donor in good health. The rearrangement uses TRBV19 and TRBJ2-1; perhaps TRBD2 as D (7 bases). CDR3: CASSILGGDPYGRAGIGNEQFF. CDR3 nucleotide sequence: TGTGCCAGTAGTATCTTAGGGGGGGATCCGTATGGGAGGGCCGGAATCGGCAATGAGCAGTTCTTC.